The sequence of this T cell receptor (beta chain) was determined in a study of cytomegalovirus exposure and HLA in healthy donors. Germline CDR1 and CDR2: GTSNPN and SVGIG (reference sequence). V lost 6 bases to trimming and J lost 0 bases; unmatched junction nucleotides: 5. The CDR3 totals 14 residues. Both 60 Vbeta primers and 13 Jbeta primers went into the PCR. Using immunoSEQ multiplex PCR, the repertoire was profiled, and TCRdb retains in-frame clones only, with some absent. This table has around 99,000 clones, roughly 70% appearing once. The clonotype was recovered from a woman between 40 and 55 years old in good health and CMV-seropositive. The sequencing sample was made of PBMCs. The V and J genes are TRBV30 and TRBJ2-1; 7 nucleotides agree with TRBD1. Here the CDR3 reads CACPDRRSYNEQFF. The CDR3 coding sequence is TGTGCCTGTCCGGACAGGCGCTCCTACAATGAGCAGTTCTTC. Supplemented by reference TRBV30 and TRBJ2-1, the full variable domain reads SQTIHQWPATLVQPVGSPLSLECTVEGTSNPNLYWYRQAAGRGLQLLFYSVGIGQISSEVPQNLSASRPQDRQFILSSKKLLLSDSGFYLCACPDRRSYNEQFFGPGTRLTVL.